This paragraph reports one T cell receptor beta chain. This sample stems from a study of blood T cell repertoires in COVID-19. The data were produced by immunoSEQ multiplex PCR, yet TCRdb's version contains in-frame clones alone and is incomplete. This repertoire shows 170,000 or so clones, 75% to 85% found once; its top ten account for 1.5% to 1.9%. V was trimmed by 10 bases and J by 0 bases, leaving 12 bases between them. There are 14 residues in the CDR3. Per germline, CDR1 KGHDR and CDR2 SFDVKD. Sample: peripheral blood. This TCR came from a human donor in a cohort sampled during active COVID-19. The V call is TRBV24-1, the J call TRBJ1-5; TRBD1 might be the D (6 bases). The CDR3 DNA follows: TGTGCCACGGGACAAACGAATAGCAATCAGCCCCAGCATTTT. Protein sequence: CATGQTNSNQPQHF.